Listed here are 2 T cell receptor beta chains from one sample, sequenced in a study of identical twins. MiXCR, run by TCRdb on the 5' RACE reads, gives a single entry per CDR3 protein. The sample consists of around 650,000 distinct CDR3 sequences, less than 9% of them appearing once. These records were also assigned to another study, of yellow fever vaccine responses in identical twins.

The specimen was PBMCs. These TCRs come from a woman aged 18-35 years in good health.

The chain links TRBV4-2 to TRBJ2-7; a possible D gene is TRBD2 (5 bases). There are 17 residues in the CDR3. From germline, CDR1 is LGHNA and CDR2 YNFKEQ. Trimming left V 3 bases short and J 5 bases short, with 23 bases between. The CDR3 nucleotides are TGTGCCAGCAGCCAGTTAGGCCCCAACCTAGCCGATAACGAGCAGTACTTC. It encodes CASSQLGPNLADNEQYF.

The chain recombines TRBV6-5 with TRBJ2-2; weak D call: TRBD2 (5 bases). This CDR3 is 16 amino acids long. V shed 0 bases and J shed 2 bases, with 10 bases lying between them. Germline CDR1 is MNHEY and CDR2 is SVGAGI. The chain's CDR3 is CASSYSSTGNTGELFF. The CDR3 DNA follows: TGTGCCAGCAGTTACTCGAGTACGGGAAACACCGGGGAGCTGTTTTTT.